The text below deals with one T cell receptor beta chain. Study members were between about 18 and 100 years old and lived in 25 or so US regions. Participant reports of clinical history set cohort assignment. The CDR3 sequence is 15 residues long. V shed 4 bases, J shed 6 bases, and the junction held 5 bases outside the gene matches. Germline CDR1 is SGDLS and CDR2 is YYNGEE. Generated by immunoSEQ multiplex PCR, the TCRdb table keeps only in-frame clones and is missing some. This sample has 400,000 to 550,000 clones, with roughly nine tenths found just once. The data derive from a study of blood T cell repertoires in COVID-19. Study-wide background: Sites in the United States, Italy and Spain provided acute and convalescent COVID-19 samples. In each case, the material was cDNA or gDNA derived from T cells, B-cell-depleted T cells, or PBMCs.

Material for sequencing was PBMCs or T cells enriched from blood (not recorded which). The chain joins TRBV9 to TRBJ2-2; 11 positions match TRBD2. The TCR sequence derives from a woman younger than 35 with acute COVID-19. The CDR3 sequence is CASSTSGRIPGELFF. The CDR3 bases are TGTGCCAGCAGCACTAGCGGGAGAATCCCCGGGGAGCTGTTTTTT. The full variable domain, rest sourced from reference TRBV9 and TRBJ2-2, is DSGVTQTPKHLITATGQRVTLRCSPRSGDLSVYWYQQSLDQGLQFLIQYYNGEERAKGNILERFSAQQFPDLHSELNLSSLELGDSALYFCASSTSGRIPGELFFGEGSRLTVL.